This TCR beta chain was captured by sequencing in a study of T cells in tuberculosis. Germline CDR1 reads SGHRS; CDR2 reads YFSETQ. The CDR3 has 17 amino acids. V lost 3 bases and J lost 2; bases outside the gene matches: 8. Profiling relied on immunoSEQ multiplex PCR, and the TCRdb table lists in-frame clones only, not all of them. The data show more than 40,000 clones, roughly 94% seen once. Unsorted cryopreserved PBMC were sequenced, averaging around 94,000 T cells per clinical donor. Sequences were obtained from PBMCs. This sequence was found in a donor aged 10 to 29 with latent tuberculosis or without tuberculosis infection. Some clones in this sample may be carry-over from other donors' samples. The J gene is TRBJ2-1, the V gene TRBV5-1; 10 positions agree with TRBD2. The DNA of the CDR3 is TGCGCCAGCAGCTCCTTAGCGGGAGGACCTCCCTACAATGAGCAGTTCTTC. It specifies CASSSLAGGPPYNEQFF.